This record looks at one T cell receptor (beta chain) sequence and its context. Its matching antigen is unknown. This sample stems from a study of tumor-infiltrating lymphocytes in primary liver carcinoma. Starting material of 500 ng total RNA yielded TCR beta cDNA via a constant-region primer. Three-round nested multiplex PCR performed with slightly modified ARM-PCR produced the TCR beta libraries. It was with TRBV1-TRBV30 forward primers and a C-beta reverse primer that the first two PCR rounds were run, at approximately 10 cycles each. TCRdb reprocessed the multiplex PCR reads via MiXCR and lists one record per CDR3 protein. The sample includes approximately 190,000 distinct CDR3 sequences, around four fifths of them seen just once. General observations from the study: The proportion of top clones found throughout all five tumor regions was only about 7-25%.

The CDR3 extends over 14 amino acids. The germline V gene encodes CDR1 MNHEY and CDR2 SVGEGT. Germline trimming cut 5 bases from V and 5 bases from J; bases unmatched to any gene: 5. Taking about 19-32 mg of unsorted bulk tissue, the authors co-extracted RNA and DNA. This chain joins TRBV6-2 or TRBV6-3 and TRBJ2-4, with 8 bases fitting TRBD2. The sequenced sample was tumor tissue from primary liver carcinoma. The sequence was collected from a middle-aged man with primary liver carcinoma and hepatitis B virus infection. CDR3 residues: CASSRREGENIQYF. CDR3 nucleotide sequence: TGTGCCAGCAGTCGCCGGGAGGGTGAAAACATTCAGTACTTC.